Listed below are T cell receptor beta chains from one sample, sequenced in a study of blood T cell repertoires in COVID-19. Clones were sequenced by immunoSEQ multiplex PCR, and TCRdb holds only the in-frame ones, with some missing. The sample has 650,000 to 800,000 clones; over 80% are singletons. Sequenced: peripheral blood. The receptors were gathered from a woman aged 18-29 years with acute or convalescent COVID-19. The CDR3 runs from the conserved cysteine through the conserved F or W. The D gene is left open where the match is weak. For some rows the clone size is stated as once, few or many, or as a class when expanded; others skip it.

clone_size	v_call	j_call	d_call	cdr3_aa	cdr3_nt
-	TRBV7-6	TRBJ2-7	-	CASSNAAYEQYF	TGTGCCAGCAGCAACGCCGCGTACGAGCAGTACTTC
-	TRBV3-1/TRBV3-2	TRBJ1-1	-	CASSQAAGVGEAFF	TGTGCCAGCAGCCAAGCGGCCGGGGTGGGGGAAGCTTTCTTT
few	TRBV19	TRBJ1-6	-	CASSTPGGTNSPLHF	TGTGCCAGTAGTACCCCCGGGGGAACGAATTCACCCCTCCACTTT
-	TRBV11-2	TRBJ1-2	-	CASSLGRGGYTF	TGTGCCAGCAGCTTAGGCAGAGGTGGCTACACCTTC
-	TRBV9	TRBJ2-6	-	CASGGRQVAGANVLTF	TGTGCCAGCGGAGGACGACAGGTGGCTGGGGCCAACGTCCTGACTTTC
-	TRBV4-1	TRBJ1-5	TRBD1	CASSQEGTGGGQPQHF	TGCGCCAGCAGCCAGGAGGGGACAGGGGGTGGACAGCCCCAGCATTTT
-	TRBV7-2	TRBJ1-4	TRBD1	CASSLDRGPEKLFF	TGTGCCAGCAGCTTAGACAGGGGGCCTGAAAAACTGTTTTTT
-	TRBV30	TRBJ1-6	TRBD1	CAWRELTGGSSPLHF	TGTGCCTGGAGGGAACTCACAGGGGGCTCTTCACCCCTCCACTTT
-	TRBV21-1	TRBJ2-4	-	CASSSPAGKRAKNIQYF	TGTGCCAGCAGCTCCCCTGCGGGGAAGAGGGCCAAAAACATTCAGTACTTC
-	TRBV2	TRBJ1-5	-	CASSGDSNQPQHF	TGTGCCAGCAGTGGAGATAGCAATCAGCCCCAGCATTTT
once	TRBV11-2	TRBJ2-3	TRBD2	CASRPAVLAGGPAPSTQYF	TGTGCCAGCAGACCAGCGGTACTAGCGGGGGGGCCAGCCCCTTCTACGCAGTATTTT
-	TRBV30	TRBJ1-5	TRBD1	CAWSVQGYQPQHF	TGTGCCTGGAGTGTACAGGGGTATCAGCCCCAGCATTTT
-	TRBV3-1/TRBV3-2	TRBJ2-4	-	CASSPEQGGDIQYF	TGTGCCAGCAGCCCGGAACAGGGGGGGGACATTCAGTACTTC
once	TRBV6-5	TRBJ1-1	-	CASSYAFSQNTEAFF	TGTGCCAGCAGTTACGCTTTTAGTCAGAACACTGAAGCTTTCTTT
-	TRBV13	TRBJ2-7	TRBD1	CASSLGTGKVPYEQYF	TGTGCCAGCAGCCTCGGGACAGGCAAAGTCCCCTACGAGCAGTACTTC
-	TRBV11-2	TRBJ1-3	-	CASSQGTPSGNTIYF	TGTGCCAGCAGCCAGGGAACCCCCTCTGGAAACACCATATATTTT
-	TRBV6-4	TRBJ2-2	-	CASSDSDSLTDGELFF	TGTGCCAGCAGTGACTCCGACTCCCTTACGGACGGGGAGCTGTTTTTT
-	TRBV18	TRBJ1-3	-	CASSEKKTGFGNTIYF	TGTGCCAGCTCAGAAAAAAAAACAGGGTTCGGAAACACCATATATTTT
-	TRBV9	TRBJ2-5	-	CASSVSGALYQETQYF	TGTGCCAGCAGCGTCTCAGGGGCCCTGTACCAAGAGACCCAGTACTTC
-	TRBV25-1	TRBJ1-6	-	CASSESVRGLVSPLHF	TGTGCCAGCAGTGAATCTGTCAGGGGTTTGGTTTCACCCCTCCACTTT
few	TRBV19	TRBJ1-1	TRBD1	CASSIGGTGEAFF	TGTGCCAGTAGTATAGGAGGGACAGGAGAAGCTTTCTTT
-	TRBV19	TRBJ1-1	-	CASRPRGEGVTEAFF	TGTGCCAGTAGGCCCCGGGGGGAGGGCGTCACTGAAGCTTTCTTT
once	TRBV2	TRBJ1-4	TRBD1	CASSLGQGRGKLFF	TGTGCCAGCAGTCTCGGACAGGGTAGAGGAAAACTGTTTTTT
-	TRBV4-2	TRBJ2-7	-	CASSQGTQPYEQYF	TGTGCCAGCAGCCAAGGGACTCAGCCCTACGAGCAGTACTTC
-	TRBV9	TRBJ1-6	-	CASSVGGPPLHF	TGTGCCAGCAGCGTAGGTGGGCCACCCCTCCACTTT
-	TRBV6-5	TRBJ1-3	TRBD1	CASILDRVGNTIYF	TGTGCCAGCATCTTAGACAGGGTAGGAAACACCATATATTTT
-	TRBV9	TRBJ1-1	TRBD1	CASSVGTVTGGGSRDTEAFF	TGTGCCAGCAGCGTAGGTACCGTCACAGGGGGCGGGAGTAGGGACACTGAAGCTTTCTTT
few	TRBV4-1	TRBJ1-1	-	CASSRLLSGNTEAFF	TGCGCCAGCAGCCGGCTCCTCTCTGGGAACACTGAAGCTTTCTTT
-	TRBV9	TRBJ1-2	TRBD1	CASSGTRTGEYGYTF	TGTGCCAGCAGCGGGACCCGGACAGGGGAGTATGGCTACACCTTC
-	TRBV25-1	TRBJ2-2	TRBD2	CASSELLAGDTGELFF	TGTGCCAGCAGTGAATTGCTAGCGGGGGATACCGGGGAGCTGTTTTTT
once	TRBV5-4	TRBJ1-1	TRBD1	CASSLRTGAAAEAFF	TGTGCCAGCAGCCTTCGGACAGGGGCGGCTGCTGAAGCTTTCTTT
-	TRBV19	TRBJ2-3	-	CASSYRDTDTQYF	TGTGCCAGTAGTTACAGGGACACAGATACGCAGTATTTT
-	TRBV13	TRBJ1-6	TRBD1	CASRTRTGAYNSPLHF	TGTGCCAGCAGAACTCGGACAGGGGCATATAATTCACCCCTCCACTTT
-	TRBV2	TRBJ1-2	TRBD1	CASLVTGGGYTF	TGTGCCAGCTTGGTGACAGGGGGTGGCTACACCTTC
-	TRBV4-1	TRBJ1-1	-	CASSQVPGRVNTEAFF	TGCGCCAGCAGCCAAGTCCCCGGCAGGGTAAACACTGAAGCTTTCTTT
-	TRBV5-5	TRBJ1-5	-	CASSLFGTHNQPQHF	TGTGCCAGCAGCTTATTCGGGACACACAATCAGCCCCAGCATTTT
-	TRBV5-1	TRBJ2-7	TRBD1	CASSLEPTGFPEQYF	TGCGCCAGCAGCTTGGAGCCGACAGGGTTCCCGGAGCAGTACTTC
-	TRBV11-2	TRBJ1-2	-	CASSLSGTDYGYTF	TGTGCCAGCAGCTTATCGGGAACAGACTATGGCTACACCTTC
once	TRBV24-1	TRBJ2-2	-	CATSDAADMPPRELFF	TGTGCCACCAGTGACGCTGCAGACATGCCCCCCAGGGAGCTGTTTTTT
-	TRBV18	TRBJ1-2	-	CASSTGGGSYGYTF	TGTGCCAGCTCCACGGGCGGTGGGAGCTATGGCTACACCTTC
-	TRBV11-3	TRBJ2-5	-	CASSSGSGTYQETQYF	TGTGCCAGCAGCTCAGGGTCAGGGACATATCAAGAGACCCAGTACTTC